This is a list of T cell receptor beta chains from one sample in a study of read filtering for tumor transcriptome and immune sequencing. TCRdb ran MiXCR on the reads and lists one entry per CDR3 protein. The sample has about 90,000 distinct CDR3 sequences, approximately 13% seen once. Sequenced: a population of CD138-negative cells sorted from bone marrow. These receptors all stem from a donor over 35 with multiple myeloma. Both conserved end residues are part of each CDR3. A D gene is named only where the DNA matches it firmly. Clone size is shown for a subset of rows, as once, few, many or a class of expanded clone.

j_gene | d_gene | abundance | v_gene | CDR3aa | CDR3nt
TRBJ1-2 | NA | NA | TRBV4-2 | CASSQAVPGGDYGYTF | TGTGCCAGCAGCCAAGCGGTACCGGGAGGGGACTATGGCTACACCTTC
TRBJ2-3 | TRBD1 | many | TRBV5-1 | CASSPDRLGDTQYF | TGCGCCAGCAGCCCGGACAGGCTGGGAGATACGCAGTATTTT
TRBJ2-3 | NA | many | TRBV2 | CASSSRIGGGADTQYF | TGTGCCAGCAGTTCCCGGATAGGGGGTGGCGCAGATACGCAGTATTTT
TRBJ2-2 | NA | many | TRBV28 | CASRTQGGGTGELFF | TGTGCCAGCAGGACCCAGGGAGGCGGCACCGGGGAGCTGTTTTTT
TRBJ2-1 | TRBD2 | many | TRBV27 | CASSLSTGRHNEQFF | TGTGCCAGCAGTTTATCAACCGGGAGGCACAATGAGCAGTTCTTC
TRBJ1-1 | NA | few | TRBV5-6 | CASSLLYTEAFF | TGTGCCAGCAGCTTACTCTACACTGAAGCTTTCTTT
TRBJ2-7 | NA | many | TRBV7-9 | CASSSGHGATYEQYF | TGTGCCAGCAGCTCAGGTCACGGAGCCACCTACGAGCAGTACTTC
TRBJ1-2 | NA | many | TRBV2 | CASSQAPTANYGYTF | TGTGCCAGCAGCCAGGCTCCTACCGCTAACTATGGCTACACCTTC
TRBJ2-1 | NA | many | TRBV27 | CASSPGRDSENNEQFF | TGTGCCAGCAGTCCGGGCCGGGACTCCGAGAACAATGAGCAGTTCTTC
TRBJ2-7 | TRBD2 | many | TRBV5-1 | CASSTRTRSYEQYF | TGCGCCAGCAGCACAAGGACTAGGAGCTACGAGCAGTACTTC
TRBJ2-3 | NA | many | TRBV5-1 | CASSPLAGTDTQYF | TGCGCCAGCAGCCCCCTAGCTGGCACAGATACGCAGTATTTT
TRBJ1-4 | NA | many | TRBV7-9 | CASSPPAGATNEKLFF | TGTGCCAGCAGCCCGCCGGCAGGCGCAACTAATGAAAAACTGTTTTTT
TRBJ1-1 | NA | many | TRBV6-5 | CASSYSRSGSTEAFF | TGTGCCAGCAGTTACTCGAGGTCGGGTAGCACTGAAGCTTTCTTT
TRBJ2-7 | TRBD1 | NA | TRBV5-1 | CASRPGQNYEQYF | TGCGCCAGCAGGCCGGGACAGAACTACGAGCAGTACTTC
TRBJ1-1 | NA | many | TRBV30 | CAWSVDSLAEAFF | TGTGCCTGGAGTGTCGACAGTCTGGCTGAAGCTTTCTTT
TRBJ2-1 | NA | many | TRBV29-1 | CSQSRSVYNEQFF | TGCAGCCAGAGCAGGAGCGTGTACAATGAGCAGTTCTTC